This TCR beta chain was identified in a study of T cells in Graves' hyperthyroidism and ophthalmopathy. This CDR3 comprises 13 residues. CDR1 is SNHLY, CDR2 FYNNEI, per germline. V was clipped by 3 bases and J by 3 bases, with 8 bases between them. Findings and limits, study-wide: Most thyroid clonotypes expanded above 0.001 were also detected in blood. Before onset, ophthalmopathy was predicted by the model a median approximately 6.7 months earlier.

Any patient presenting with uncontrolled infection, other autoimmune disease, pregnancy or lactation was left out. PBMCs came from over 8.5 ml fresh peripheral blood. Using RNA transcripts as the source, TCR beta CDR3 regions were amplified. The HTBI set primed first-round TCR CDR3 RT-PCR. TCRdb re-called the multiplex PCR reads with MiXCR, one entry per CDR3 protein. Among more than 300,000 distinct CDR3 sequences listed, about 14% were seen once. This clonotype was found many times. Its matching antigen is unknown. This clonotype was sampled from a woman aged 55-69 years with Graves' hyperthyroidism. The gene calls are TRBV2 and TRBJ2-5, with no clear D. Sequencing was performed on blood. The CDR3: CASSEGLKETQYF. The CDR3 nucleotides read TGTGCCAGCAGTGAGGGGTTGAAAGAGACCCAGTACTTC.